The 19 T cell receptor beta chains given below trace back to one sample, sequenced in a study of blood T cell repertoires in COVID-19 (dated by TCRdb to between 2020 and 2021). Library generation was performed with the immunoSEQ multiplex PCR assay. Drawn from immuneACCESS, this table holds only the in-frame rearrangements with V and J called that TCRdb kept. Clones are partly lost; checked studies trace under half to an unresolved V gene and leave the rest unexplained. The sample profile shows around 200,000 clones; about 90% of them were found once. The ten largest make up around 1.5% of the sample. The sample was peripheral blood. The source is a man younger than 35 with active or convalescent COVID-19.

This sequence joins TRBV30 and TRBJ1-5, with D maybe TRBD1 (5 bases). In germline, CDR1 is GTSNPN, CDR2 SVGIG (reference sequence). The CDR3 is made up of 14 amino acids. Trimming pared 0 bases from V and 6 bases from J, leaving 12 bases between. The CDR3 nucleotides read TGTGCCTGGAGTGTTGGGGGGGAAGGTCAGCCCCAGCATTTT. Translated: CAWSVGGEGQPQHF.

The chain employs TRBV5-4 and TRBJ1-2; TRBD1 matches at 9 bases. Germline CDR1 reads SGHNT; CDR2 reads YYREEE (reference sequence). The CDR3 spans 14 residues. V was pared by 4 bases and J by 5 bases, with 6 bases of the junction left unmatched. CDR3 coding DNA: TGTGCCAGCAGCGCCCCCGGGACAGGGTATGGCTACACCTTC. Translating gives CASSAPGTGYGYTF. The variable domain in full, completed from reference TRBV5-4 and TRBJ1-2, reads ETGVTQSPTHLIKTRGQQVTLRCSSQSGHNTVSWYQQALGQGPQFIFQYYREEENGRGNFPPRFSGLQFPNYSSELNVNALELDDSALYLCASSAPGTGYGYTFGSGTRLTVV.

The chain links TRBV10-3 to TRBJ2-2; TRBD2 matches 8 bases. V lost 0 bases, J lost 2 bases, and 11 bases stayed unmatched. Germline V gene sequence: CDR1 ENHRY, CDR2 SYGVKD. The CDR3 covers 19 residues. The DNA of the CDR3 is TGTGCCATCAGTGAGTCTGCGGTAGTAGCGGGAACCAACACCGGGGAGCTGTTTTTT. This encodes CAISESAVVAGTNTGELFF.

This chain's CDR3 is CAWSSKQGTQYF. CDR3 bases: TGTGCCTGGAGTTCGAAACAGGGAACCCAGTACTTC. The chain is built from TRBV30 and TRBJ2-5, with D perhaps TRBD1 (6 bases). The CDR3 is 12 amino acids. The V end lost 2 bases, the J end lost 8 bases, and 12 bases lay between the germline ends. Germline assignment: CDR1 GTSNPN and CDR2 SVGIG (reference sequence).

The chain links TRBV5-4 to TRBJ2-5, with 8 bases fitting TRBD1. CDR1 is SGHNT and CDR2 is YYREEE in the germline V gene (reference sequence). The CDR3 totals 17 residues. V was clipped by 0 bases and J by 5 bases; unmatched bases: 12. In DNA, the CDR3 is TGTGCCAGCAGCTTGGCCGCCGGACAGGGTTTTGAGGAGACCCAGTACTTC. Protein sequence: CASSLAAGQGFEETQYF.

This clone was detected once. The V call is TRBV5-1, the J call TRBJ2-7, with D perhaps matching TRBD2 (6 bases). Germline-derived CDR1 and CDR2 are SGHRS and YFSETQ. Trimming cost V 0 bases and J 1 base, with 11 bases left between them. This CDR3 comprises 15 residues. CDR3 nucleotide sequence: TGCGCCAGCAGCTTGGGCCTAGCGAGTTCCTACGAGCAGTACTTC. Translation gives CASSLGLASSYEQYF. The entire variable domain, with the rest obtained from reference TRBV5-1 and TRBJ2-7, is as follows: KAGVTQTPRYLIKTRGQQVTLSCSPISGHRSVSWYQQTPGQGLQFLFEYFSETQRNKGNFPGRFSGRQFSNSRSEMNVSTLELGDSALYLCASSLGLASSYEQYFGPGTRLTVT.

The gene calls are TRBV5-1 and TRBJ1-2; 12 nucleotides agree with TRBD1. The V segment lost 4 bases and the J segment 0 bases; nucleotides outside the gene matches: 7. This CDR3 region has 17 residues. The germline V gene encodes CDR1 SGHRS and CDR2 YFSETQ. The DNA for the CDR3 is TGCGCCAGCAGCGTGTTGGGGACAGGGGGCCCTAACTATGGCTACACCTTC. Amino acid sequence: CASSVLGTGGPNYGYTF.

This clone was counted once. Its ends do not fully match the called genes, so a read error is possible. The V and J genes are TRBV7-8 and TRBJ2-7; possibly TRBD1 for D (6 bases). CDR3 length equals 12 residues. Germline values: CDR1 SGHVS, CDR2 FQNEAQ. This CDR3 is CASSLRNTGPRF. Written as DNA, the CDR3 is TGTGCCAGCAGCCTAAGAAATACAGGGCCTCGCTTC.

The V call is TRBV7-6, the J call TRBJ2-7; tentative D call: TRBD2 (5 bases). V lost 5 bases to trimming and J lost 0 bases, with 17 bases between them. The germline V gene encodes CDR1 SGHVS and CDR2 FNYEAQ. This CDR3 region has 16 residues. The DNA for the CDR3 is TGTGCCAGCAGCCCCCCCGGGGAGCAGAGCTCCTACGAGCAGTACTTC. Translation gives CASSPPGEQSSYEQYF.

This chain's CDR3 is CASSDSAGAGNEQFF. CDR3 DNA: TGTGCCAGCAGTGACTCGGCGGGGGCGGGCAATGAGCAGTTCTTC. The chain combines TRBV6-4 with TRBJ2-1; TRBD2 might be the D (7 bases). Germline CDR1 reads MRHNA; CDR2 reads SNTAGT. The CDR3 covers 15 residues. Trimming removed 0 bases at V and 6 bases at J, with 12 bases between.

The chain combines TRBV6-5 with TRBJ1-2, with 7 nucleotides matching TRBD1. Per germline, CDR1 MNHEY and CDR2 SVGAGI. The CDR3 runs 14 residues. The J segment lost 8 bases and the V segment lost 5 bases, leaving 11 bases of the junction unmatched. Here the CDR3 reads CASSPQGQARGYTF. For the CDR3, the DNA is TGTGCCAGCAGTCCCCAAGGACAGGCGAGGGGCTACACCTTC.

Points on this clone: Other DNA sequences in this sample translate to the same CDR3. V usage is TRBV29-1 and J usage is TRBJ1-1; maybe TRBD1 (5 bases). This CDR3 contains 12 residues. Trimming took off 3 bases at V and 1 base at J, with 6 bases between the two ends. The V gene's germline CDR1 is SQVTM and CDR2 ANQGSEA. Here the CDR3 DNA reads TGCAGCGTTGAGGGGGGGAACACTGAAGCTTTCTTT. Translating it yields CSVEGGNTEAFF.

The rearrangement links TRBV4-2 to TRBJ2-2; 9 bases line up with TRBD1. CDR1 LGHNA and CDR2 YNFKEQ come from the germline V gene. V shed 2 bases and J 0 bases; nucleotides not matched to a gene: 10. The CDR3 has 19 residues. This CDR3 reads CASSQPYATGGSNTGELFF. The CDR3 nucleotides read TGTGCCAGCAGCCAACCATACGCGACAGGGGGATCGAACACCGGGGAGCTGTTTTTT.

This clone was found a few times. The genes are TRBV18 and TRBJ1-2; possible D gene TRBD1, 6 bases. The length of the CDR3 is 17 residues. V was shortened by 0 bases and J by 8 bases, with 22 bases between the two germline ends. The germline V gene encodes CDR1 KGHSH and CDR2 LQKENI. Here the CDR3 reads CASSPPLGHLPPHGYTF. In DNA, the CDR3 is TGTGCCAGCTCACCACCCCTGGGACATTTGCCCCCTCACGGCTACACCTTC.

This chain links TRBV4-2 with TRBJ2-2, with 9 bases identical to TRBD2. Per germline, CDR1 LGHNA and CDR2 YNFKEQ. There are 16 residues in the CDR3. J lost 6 bases, V lost 0 bases, and 5 bases had no gene match. CDR3 sequence reads: CASSQDLAGGPGELFF. CDR3 nucleotide sequence: TGTGCCAGCAGCCAAGACCTGGCGGGGGGGCCCGGGGAGCTGTTTTTT.

V usage is TRBV12-3 or TRBV12-4 and J usage is TRBJ1-6; 7 positions agree with TRBD1. The CDR3 is 12 amino acids. J gave up 8 bases and V 5 bases, and 0 bases lay outside the gene matches. For the CDR3, the DNA is TGTGCCAGCAGTCAGGGGGATTCACCCCTCCACTTT. Its protein is CASSQGDSPLHF.

The CDR3 reads CASSEETGSSSPLHF. In DNA form, the CDR3 reads TGTGCCAGCAGTGAAGAGACAGGTTCTAGTTCACCCCTCCACTTT. The chain carries TRBV2 and TRBJ1-6, with D possibly TRBD1 on 6 matching bases. Between the trimmed V and J ends, which lost 1 base and 9 bases, there was a span of 13 bases. The CDR3 loop spans 15 amino acids. Germline V CDR1 and CDR2: SNHLY, FYNNEI.

V is TRBV6-1 and J is TRBJ1-5; D not resolved. Germline CDR1 and CDR2: MNHNS and SASEGT. V lost 2 bases, J lost 5 bases, and 7 bases lay in between. This CDR3 comprises 13 residues. The CDR3 region is CASSENADQPQHF. CDR3 DNA sequence: TGTGCCAGCAGTGAAAATGCGGATCAGCCCCAGCATTTT.

This chain links TRBV15 with TRBJ2-2; D is perhaps TRBD2 (5 bases). Germline CDR1 is LNHNV and CDR2 is YYDKDF (reference sequence). The V gene lost 5 bases and the J gene lost 4 bases, with 14 bases spanning the gap. The CDR3 has 15 amino acids. The CDR3 reads CATSVGGFSTGELFF. CDR3 sequence (DNA): TGTGCCACCAGCGTTGGCGGGTTTAGCACCGGGGAGCTGTTTTTT.